The 30 T cell receptor beta chains given below trace back to one sample, sequenced in a study of blood T cell repertoires in COVID-19. Profiled with immunoSEQ multiplex PCR; TCRdb holds only in-frame clones, not every one. This table has about 35,000 clones, about 90% appearing once. The sequencing input was peripheral blood. The origin of the receptors is a human donor in a cohort sampled during active COVID-19.

CDR3 loop: CASSFDTSNYGYTF. In DNA form, the CDR3 reads TGTGCCAGCAGCTTTGACACCTCTAACTATGGCTACACCTTC. The chain employs TRBV9 and TRBJ1-2; D gene ambiguous. The CDR3 length is 14 residues. Germline V gives CDR1 SGDLS, CDR2 YYNGEE. V lost 4 bases and J lost 0, with 10 bases in between. Full variable domain (outside the CDR3, taken from reference TRBV9 and TRBJ1-2): DSGVTQTPKHLITATGQRVTLRCSPRSGDLSVYWYQQSLDQGLQFLIQYYNGEERAKGNILERFSAQQFPDLHSELNLSSLELGDSALYFCASSFDTSNYGYTFGSGTRLTVV.

This chain connects TRBV19 to TRBJ2-1, with no clear D. CDR1 and CDR2 (germline): LNHDA, SQIVND (reference sequence). V gave up 1 base and J gave up 4 bases, with 8 bases separating them. This CDR3 has 14 residues. The CDR3, as DNA: TGTGCCAGTAGTATAGCGCCCGGGTACAATGAGCAGTTCTTC. Translated, it gives CASSIAPGYNEQFF.

J is TRBJ1-4 and V is TRBV7-2, with TRBD1 as a possible D gene (5 bases). The germline V gene encodes CDR1 SGHTA and CDR2 FQGNSA. V shed 5 bases and J shed 4 bases, with 11 bases lying between them. This CDR3 region has 14 residues. The chain's CDR3 is CASSTDRSNEKLFF. CDR3 DNA: TGTGCCAGCAGCACAGACAGAAGTAATGAAAAACTGTTTTTT.

The chain couples TRBV7-2 to TRBJ1-4, with D possibly TRBD1 on 5 matching bases. In germline, CDR1 is SGHTA, CDR2 FQGNSA. V lost 1 base and J 8 bases, leaving 17 bases between the germline ends. This CDR3 is 16 amino acids long. This chain's CDR3 is CASSLVSPGLGEKLFF. The CDR3 bases are TGTGCCAGCAGCTTAGTCTCCCCAGGGCTGGGAGAAAAACTGTTTTTT. Together with reference TRBV7-2 and TRBJ1-4, the CDR3 gives the full variable domain: GAGVSQSPSNKVTEKGKDVELRCDPISGHTALYWYRQSLGQGLEFLIYFQGNSAPDKSGLPSDRFSAERTGGSVSTLTIQRTQQEDSAVYLCASSLVSPGLGEKLFFGSGTQLSVL.

Sample share makes this clone large. The chain couples TRBV2 to TRBJ1-2; D gene unclear. Germline CDR1 and CDR2: SNHLY and FYNNEI. There are 15 residues in the CDR3. The ends were cut back, 2 bases at V and 0 bases at J, with 10 bases in the middle. The CDR3 DNA sequence: TGTGCCAGCAGTGAATTTGACGGGGCTAACTATGGCTACACCTTC. Its translation: CASSEFDGANYGYTF.

This clone was observed a few times. The chain uses TRBV27 and TRBJ2-2; D might be TRBD2 (5 bases). This CDR3 has 15 residues. The V end lost 5 bases, the J end lost 1 base, and 11 bases lay between the germline ends. Looked up from germline, CDR1 is MNHEY and CDR2 is SMNVEV (reference sequence). In DNA, the CDR3 is TGTGCCAGCAGTCCCTCGGGAAGGAACACCGGGGAGCTGTTTTTT. Its protein is CASSPSGRNTGELFF.

With regard to this clone: Distinct nucleotide sequences in the sample also encode this CDR3. V usage is TRBV6-5 and J usage is TRBJ2-7; 12 bases line up with TRBD2. This CDR3 contains 15 residues. CDR1 MNHEY and CDR2 SVGAGI come from the germline V gene. Trimming removed 0 bases from V and 3 bases from J; junction bases left unmatched: 0. The CDR3 loop is CASSYSTSGGYEQYF. In DNA form, the CDR3 reads TGTGCCAGCAGTTACTCGACTAGCGGGGGCTACGAGCAGTACTTC.

V usage is TRBV6-1 and J usage is TRBJ1-1; D gene uncertain. Trimming left V 3 bases short and J 7 bases short, with 9 bases between. Germline loops: CDR1 MNHNS, CDR2 SASEGT. This CDR3 contains 12 residues. In DNA form, the CDR3 reads TGTGCCAGCAGTGAGTTGGGCCTTGAAGCTTTCTTT. Its translation: CASSELGLEAFF.

This clone appeared once. The rearrangement links TRBV20-1 to TRBJ2-1, with a weak D call TRBD1 (5 bases). The ends were cut back, 5 bases at V and 5 bases at J, with 7 bases in the middle. Germline CDR1 reads DFQATT; CDR2 reads SNEGSKA (reference sequence). The CDR3 length is 11 residues. The chain's CDR3 is CSALGDNEQFF. The CDR3 bases are TGCAGTGCTTTAGGGGACAATGAGCAGTTCTTC.

CDR3 residues: CAISESSGGTQETQYF. CDR3 coding DNA: TGTGCCATCAGTGAATCTAGCGGGGGGACCCAAGAGACCCAGTACTTC. This chain connects TRBV10-3 to TRBJ2-5, with TRBD2 matching over 11 bases. Trimming removed 3 bases from V and 1 base from J; junction bases left unmatched: 4. Germline-derived CDR1 and CDR2 are ENHRY and SYGVKD. This CDR3 contains 16 residues.

This chain uses TRBV20-1 with TRBJ1-3; D is unresolved. Per germline, CDR1 DFQATT and CDR2 SNEGSKA (reference sequence). The CDR3 runs to 11 residues. Trimming took off 5 bases at V and 3 bases at J, with 5 bases between the two ends. The CDR3 is CSALFGNTIYF. CDR3 bases: TGCAGTGCTTTATTTGGAAACACCATATATTTT.

V is TRBV5-1 and J is TRBJ2-7; no firm D call. The V end was cut by 0 bases, the J end by 3 bases, with 13 bases between. The germline CDR1 and CDR2 sequences are SGHRS and YFSETQ. The CDR3 loop spans 15 amino acids. The CDR3 DNA sequence: TGCGCCAGCAGCTTGGCCTTCTACCCCCGCTACGAGCAGTACTTC. Its translation is CASSLAFYPRYEQYF.

The chain couples TRBV19 to TRBJ2-3; the match to TRBD1 covers 12 bases. Per germline, CDR1 LNHDA and CDR2 SQIVND (reference sequence). The CDR3 totals 15 residues. V gave up 3 bases and J gave up 7 bases; unmatched junction bases: 5. CDR3 amino acids: CASSMGTGGANTQYF. DNA of the CDR3: TGTGCCAGTAGTATGGGGACAGGGGGCGCGAATACGCAGTATTTT.

The chain links TRBV10-3 to TRBJ1-2, with D hard to call. Germline values: CDR1 ENHRY, CDR2 SYGVKD. V lost 8 bases and J lost 0, with 13 bases in between. CDR3 length: 14 residues. The CDR3 DNA reads TGTGCCATCGATGATGGGAGAGCTAACTATGGCTACACCTTC. Its protein is CAIDDGRANYGYTF.

By sample fraction, this clone is hyperexpanded. CDR3 region: CASSHLGRGNQPQHF. The CDR3 DNA reads as TGCGCCAGCAGCCATTTGGGCAGGGGTAATCAGCCCCAGCATTTT. This sequence joins TRBV4-1 and TRBJ1-5, with D possibly TRBD1 on 6 matching bases. The CDR3 covers 15 residues. Germline V gene lookup returns CDR1 MGHRA and CDR2 YSYEKL. The V end was cut by 3 bases, the J end by 4 bases, with 13 bases between.

The genes are TRBV28 and TRBJ2-5, with 8 positions matching TRBD2. The V segment lost 6 bases and the J segment 5 bases; nucleotides outside the gene matches: 8. Germline CDR1 MDHEN, CDR2 SYDVKM. The CDR3 has 14 amino acids. CDR3 sequence reads: CASSPGGGHETQYF. In DNA, the CDR3 is TGTGCCAGCAGCCCCGGGGGGGGGCATGAGACCCAGTACTTC.

The chain couples TRBV2 to TRBJ1-4; TRBD1 might be the D (5 bases). V lost 2 bases and J 3 bases, leaving 10 bases between the germline ends. CDR1 and CDR2 from the germline V gene are SNHLY and FYNNEI. This CDR3 is built from 15 residues. The CDR3 nucleotides read TGTGCCAGCAGTGAACAGACAGTGGCTAATGAAAAACTGTTTTTT. This translates into CASSEQTVANEKLFF.

This clone occurred once. This rearrangement joins TRBV7-8 to TRBJ2-4; maybe TRBD1 (5 bases). CDR3 size: 14 residues. Looked up from germline, CDR1 is SGHVS and CDR2 is FQNEAQ. Trimming took 8 bases from V and 8 from J, leaving 19 bases between them. This CDR3 is CASSNRRVDDIQYF. DNA of the CDR3: TGTGCCAGCTCCAACAGGAGAGTAGATGACATTCAGTACTTC.

This clone has just one count. The chain couples TRBV7-2 to TRBJ1-5; tentative D call: TRBD1 (5 bases). V was shortened by 5 bases and J by 4 bases, with 15 bases between the two germline ends. Per the germline V gene, CDR1 is SGHTA and CDR2 is FQGNSA. CDR3 length equals 15 residues. The CDR3 DNA reads as TGTGCCAGCAGCCGCTGGGGGGTTGGGAATCAGCCCCAGCATTTT. It codes for CASSRWGVGNQPQHF.

This clone was detected only a few times. The chain links TRBV27 to TRBJ2-7, with D possibly TRBD1 on 5 matching bases. The V gene lost 6 bases and the J gene lost 2 bases, with 14 bases spanning the gap. The CDR3 is made up of 14 amino acids. Per germline, CDR1 MNHEY and CDR2 SMNVEV (reference sequence). The CDR3: CASRPWGRAYEQYF. The CDR3 bases are TGTGCCAGCAGGCCCTGGGGCAGAGCCTACGAGCAGTACTTC.

The chain joins TRBV18 to TRBJ1-1, with 10 bases that match TRBD1. Germline CDR1 and CDR2: KGHSH and LQKENI. The junction had 6 bases not matched to a gene; V was cut back by 1 base and J by 1 base. The CDR3 sequence is 17 residues long. CDR3 in amino acids: CASSPLGTGVGNTEAFF. The CDR3 bases are TGTGCCAGCTCACCACTGGGGACAGGGGTGGGGAACACTGAAGCTTTCTTT.

The rearrangement links TRBV28 to TRBJ2-7, with 10 positions matching TRBD2. In germline, CDR1 is MDHEN, CDR2 SYDVKM. The CDR3 runs to 17 residues. With V trimmed by 2 bases and J by 6 bases, 13 bases remained unmatched. The CDR3 region is CASSLGSSGGSTAEQYF. The CDR3 coding sequence is TGTGCCAGCAGTTTAGGGAGTAGCGGGGGGTCTACGGCCGAGCAGTACTTC. The full variable domain, rest sourced from reference TRBV28 and TRBJ2-7, is DVKVTQSSRYLVKRTGEKVFLECVQDMDHENMFWYRQDPGLGLRLIYFSYDVKMKEKGDIPEGYSVSREKKERFSLILESASTNQTSMYLCASSLGSSGGSTAEQYFGPGTRLTVT.

V is TRBV9 and J is TRBJ1-1; possibly TRBD1 for D (6 bases). V lost 0 bases to trimming and J lost 1 base, with 10 bases between them. The CDR3 length is 15 residues. Germline V gene sequence: CDR1 SGDLS, CDR2 YYNGEE. CDR3 coding DNA: TGTGCCAGCAGCGTAGGAGTAGGGGGGAACACTGAAGCTTTCTTT. This translates into CASSVGVGGNTEAFF.

The rearrangement links TRBV5-6 to TRBJ1-5, with D unresolved. The CDR3 contains 14 residues. CDR1 and CDR2 from the germline V gene are SGHDT and YYEEEE. V lost 1 base to trimming and J lost 9 bases, with 14 bases between them. CDR3 coding DNA: TGTGCCAGCAGCTTGCAAGCCTCCAATGGGCCCCAGCATTTT. Translated: CASSLQASNGPQHF. Filled out from reference TRBV5-6 and TRBJ1-5, the complete variable domain reads DAGVTQSPTHLIKTRGQQVTLRCSPKSGHDTVSWYQQALGQGPQFIFQYYEEEERQRGNFPDRFSGHQFPNYSSELNVNALLLGDSALYLCASSLQASNGPQHFGDGTRLSIL.

This rearrangement joins TRBV24-1 to TRBJ2-3; 9 bases are shared with TRBD1. The germline V gene encodes CDR1 KGHDR and CDR2 SFDVKD. This CDR3 region has 15 residues. With V trimmed by 4 bases and J by 4 bases, 5 bases remained unmatched. This CDR3 is CATSDPDRGPDTQYF. The CDR3 DNA is TGTGCCACCAGTGACCCGGACAGGGGACCAGATACGCAGTATTTT.

This clone was picked up a small number of times. The V and J genes are TRBV6-2 or TRBV6-3 and TRBJ1-5, with no clear D. The germline V and J ends were trimmed by 5 bases and 5 bases, with 7 bases remaining between them. The V gene's germline CDR1 is MNHEY and CDR2 SVGEGT. The CDR3 loop spans 12 amino acids. In DNA, the CDR3 is TGTGCCAGCAGTCCGACATATCAGCCCCAGCATTTT. It codes for CASSPTYQPQHF.

V gene TRBV9 combines with J gene TRBJ2-7; 10 bases match TRBD1. Per the germline V gene, CDR1 is SGDLS and CDR2 is YYNGEE. J lost 6 bases, V lost 1 base, and 7 bases had no gene match. The CDR3 spans 15 residues. CDR3 bases: TGTGCCAGCAGCGTACACGGACAGGGGGGCATCGAGCAGTACTTC. Encoded protein: CASSVHGQGGIEQYF.

V is TRBV5-1 and J is TRBJ2-2; tentative D call: TRBD1 (5 bases). This CDR3 comprises 14 residues. Trimming shortened V by 1 base and J by 1 base, and 5 bases separated the two germline ends. Per germline, CDR1 SGHRS and CDR2 YFSETQ. For the CDR3, the DNA is TGCGCCAGCAGCTTGACAGGGAACACCGGGGAGCTGTTTTTT. Protein product: CASSLTGNTGELFF.

This chain links TRBV6-6 with TRBJ2-2, with a possible D match to TRBD1 (8 bases). V shed 2 bases and J shed 3 bases, with 13 bases lying between them. The CDR3 runs 16 residues. The germline gives CDR1 MNHNY, CDR2 SVGAGI (reference sequence). This chain's CDR3 is CASSYGQGGDTGELFF. CDR3 DNA: TGTGCCAGCAGTTACGGACAGGGAGGGGACACCGGGGAGCTGTTTTTT.

In DNA, the CDR3 is TGTGCCAGCAGCTTGGTCAACAATCAGCCCCAGCATTTT. This encodes CASSLVNNQPQHF. The V and J genes are TRBV5-6 and TRBJ1-5; D remains ambiguous. The V end was cut by 0 bases, the J end by 3 bases, with 4 bases between. In germline, CDR1 is SGHDT, CDR2 YYEEEE. The CDR3 has 13 amino acids. Drawing the rest from reference TRBV5-6 and TRBJ1-5, the complete variable domain is DAGVTQSPTHLIKTRGQQVTLRCSPKSGHDTVSWYQQALGQGPQFIFQYYEEEERQRGNFPDRFSGHQFPNYSSELNVNALLLGDSALYLCASSLVNNQPQHFGDGTRLSIL.